One sample yielded the 21 T cell receptor beta chains listed below, sequenced in a study of response to subunit inactivated influenza vaccine (dated by TCRdb to 2016 to 2018). The library was produced with RT-PCR. Instrument on record: Illumina HiSeq 2500. The public reads were reanalyzed by TCRdb: fastp trimming at Q25, MiXCR alignment, in-frame beta chains only. Records with the same CDR3 protein are collapsed into one entry carrying the most frequent genes and DNA. The sample table lists some 500,000 distinct CDR3 sequences, 15% to 20% of them with a count of one. Approximately 3% of the sample is in the top ten clones. The material was CD4+ T cells sorted from PBMCs, obtained less than 30 months after vaccination. The receptors originated from a man between 50 and 75 years old who received an inactivated influenza vaccine. Donor details come from another sample of the same person, matched by shared clones.

V usage is TRBV9 and J usage is TRBJ2-5; 8 bases fit TRBD2. This CDR3 is 16 amino acids long. Per the germline V gene, CDR1 is SGDLS and CDR2 is YYNGEE. V trimming: 2 bases; J trimming: 4 bases; junction bases outside the gene matches: 10. DNA of the CDR3: TGTGCCAGCAGCGTGAACGCGGGACTAGTGACAGAGACCCAGTACTTC. Translation gives CASSVNAGLVTETQYF.

This clonotype was observed a few times. This chain links TRBV28 with TRBJ2-7, with no clear D. V was clipped by 3 bases and J by 2 bases, with 8 bases between them. Germline values: CDR1 MDHEN, CDR2 SYDVKM. This CDR3 is built from 13 residues. The CDR3 nucleotides read TGTGCCAGCAGTTTTGCGATGGCCTACGAGCAGTACTTC. Translated, it gives CASSFAMAYEQYF.

This clonotype was observed a handful of times. The chain couples TRBV29-1 to TRBJ2-7; D possibly matches TRBD1 or TRBD2 (5 bases each). The CDR3 has 14 residues. From germline, CDR1 is SQVTM and CDR2 ANQGSEA. The V end lost 6 bases, the J end lost 0 bases, and 15 bases lay between the germline ends. The CDR3 nucleotides read TGCAGCGTCCTACCGGGACGGAGCTCCTACGAGCAGTACTTC. Translation: CSVLPGRSSYEQYF.

V usage is TRBV6-1 and J usage is TRBJ1-2; D ambiguous. The CDR3 totals 14 residues. CDR1 is MNHNS, CDR2 SASEGT, per germline. Trimming shortened V by 3 bases and J by 0 bases, and 8 bases separated the two germline ends. As DNA, the CDR3 is TGTGCCAGCAGTGACCGGACCACTAACTATGGCTACACCTTC. It specifies CASSDRTTNYGYTF.

This clonotype was found once. Since no conserved phenylalanine or tryptophan closes the CDR3, a read error is the likely cause. The chain joins TRBV7-2 to TRBJ2-5; possibly TRBD2 for D (6 bases). Trimming stripped 2 bases from V and 4 bases from J, with 17 bases between. The CDR3 contains 16 residues. CDR1 and CDR2 (germline): SGHTA, FQGNSA. DNA of the CDR3: TGTGCCAGCAGCTTATCGGTCAGGACTATTCGAGAGACCCAGTACTCC. Translating gives CASSLSVRTIRETQYS.

V and J are TRBV6-2 or TRBV6-3 and TRBJ2-1, with 8 bases matching TRBD1. J gave up 12 bases and V 0 bases, and 4 bases lay outside the gene matches. Germline V gene sequence: CDR1 MNHEY, CDR2 SVGEGT. This CDR3 region has 13 residues. In nucleotides, the CDR3 is TGTGCCAGCAGTTACTCGCCTGACAGGGGGCAGTTCTTC. Its protein is CASSYSPDRGQFF.

J is TRBJ2-1 and V is TRBV4-2; TRBD1 might be the D (6 bases). CDR1 is LGHNA and CDR2 is YNFKEQ in the germline V gene. V was pared by 1 base and J by 8 bases, with 12 bases between. The CDR3 sequence is 14 residues long. CDR3 sequence reads: CASSQVTGSDEQFF. CDR3 DNA sequence: TGTGCCAGCAGCCAAGTTACAGGGTCCGATGAGCAGTTCTTC.

The chain is built from TRBV6-2 or TRBV6-3 and TRBJ2-3; D remains ambiguous. V dropped 6 bases and J dropped 0 bases, with 7 bases sitting between them. Germline loops: CDR1 MNHEY, CDR2 SVGEGT. CDR3 length equals 13 residues. The CDR3 here is CASRSTSTDTQYF. CDR3 bases: TGTGCCAGCAGGTCGACTAGCACAGATACGCAGTATTTT.

The rearrangement joins TRBV3-1 to TRBJ2-1, with 9 nucleotides matching TRBD2. V lost 4 bases to trimming and J lost 5 bases; unmatched junction nucleotides: 9. This CDR3 is 16 amino acids long. Germline V gene sequence: CDR1 LGHDT, CDR2 YNNKEL (reference sequence). CDR3 residues: CASSRILAGGDNEQFF. The CDR3, as DNA: TGTGCCAGCAGCCGTATCCTGGCGGGGGGGGACAATGAGCAGTTCTTC.

The rearrangement links TRBV11-1 to TRBJ2-2; D is undetermined. The CDR3 sequence is 14 residues long. Germline V gene lookup returns CDR1 SGHAT and CDR2 FQDESV (reference sequence). Trimming removed 5 bases from V and 6 bases from J, with 13 bases in between. CDR3 nucleotides: TGTGCCAGCAGCCCGACCCCAGGACCCGGGGAGCTGTTTTTT. Amino acids: CASSPTPGPGELFF.

The genes are TRBV7-9 and TRBJ2-7, with D unresolved. V was trimmed by 1 base and J by 8 bases, leaving 9 bases between them. The CDR3 totals 12 residues. Germline loops: CDR1 SEHNR, CDR2 FQNEAQ (reference sequence). CDR3 region: CASSLDVSQQYF. In DNA, the CDR3 is TGTGCCAGCAGCTTAGACGTCAGCCAGCAGTACTTC. Drawing the rest from reference TRBV7-9 and TRBJ2-7, the complete variable domain is DTGVSQNPRHKITKRGQNVTFRCDPISEHNRLYWYRQTLGQGPEFLTYFQNEAQLEKSRLLSDRFSAERPKGSFSTLEIQRTEQGDSAMYLCASSLDVSQQYFGPGTRLTVT.

The rearrangement uses TRBV10-2 and TRBJ1-1; no firm D call. Looked up from germline, CDR1 is WSHSY and CDR2 is SAAADI. Trimming stripped 2 bases from V and 1 base from J, with 5 bases between. CDR3 length equals 13 residues. CDR3 protein: CASSERENTEAFF. For the CDR3, the DNA is TGCGCCAGCAGTGAGAGAGAGAACACTGAAGCTTTCTTT.

This clonotype was counted ten times or more. The rearrangement uses TRBV29-1 and TRBJ1-1; 7 bases fit TRBD1. CDR3 length: 11 amino acids. Losses at the gene ends were 4 bases for V and 7 bases for J; bases not matched to a gene: 3. CDR1 and CDR2 from the germline V gene are SQVTM and ANQGSEA. The CDR3 DNA is TGCAGCGTTGGACAGGGAGGTGAAGCTTTCTTT. Translated: CSVGQGGEAFF.

This clonotype was seen a handful of times. The CDR3 protein is CSVVQGRRETQYF. CDR3 nucleotide sequence: TGCAGCGTTGTACAAGGGCGGCGAGAGACCCAGTACTTC. The genes are TRBV29-1 and TRBJ2-5; the D is unclear. With 4 bases removed from V and 4 bases from J, the gap between germline ends came to 13 bases. Per the germline V gene, CDR1 is SQVTM and CDR2 is ANQGSEA. The CDR3 has 13 amino acids.

This clonotype was seen a few times. The gene calls are TRBV5-1 and TRBJ1-4, with a tentative D call TRBD1 (5 bases). Germline V gene data show CDR1 as SGHRS and CDR2 as YFSETQ. The V gene lost 4 bases and the J gene lost 5 bases, with 15 bases spanning the gap. The CDR3 totals 15 residues. CDR3 DNA: TGCGCCAGCAGCGAAACGGGACTTTCGAATGAAAAACTGTTTTTT. Its protein is CASSETGLSNEKLFF.

The chain carries TRBV3-1 and TRBJ1-4; no clear D. Trimming removed 1 base from V and 5 bases from J, with 8 bases in between. The CDR3 consists of 14 residues. Germline values: CDR1 LGHDT, CDR2 YNNKEL (reference sequence). The CDR3 nucleotides read TGTGCCAGCAGCCAAGGGATGGGGAATGAAAAACTGTTTTTT. It is translated as CASSQGMGNEKLFF. Full variable domain (outside the CDR3, taken from reference TRBV3-1 and TRBJ1-4): DTAVSQTPKYLVTQMGNDKSIKCEQNLGHDTMYWYKQDSKKFLKIMFSYNNKELIINETVPNRFSPKSPDKAHLNLHINSLELGDSAVYFCASSQGMGNEKLFFGSGTQLSVL.

This clonotype was detected only a few times. The V call is TRBV6-2 or TRBV6-3, the J call TRBJ2-4; D not resolved. The CDR3 sequence is 13 residues long. Germline V gene sequence: CDR1 MNHEY, CDR2 SVGEGT. V was cut by 0 bases and J by 7 bases, with 7 bases left in between. CDR3 residues: CASSYSSPNIQYF. CDR3 coding DNA: TGTGCCAGCAGTTACTCGAGTCCCAACATTCAGTACTTC.

This clonotype was observed a handful of times. The J gene is TRBJ2-7, the V gene TRBV11-2; possible D gene TRBD2, 6 bases. Germline lookup yields CDR1 SGHAT and CDR2 FQNNGV. The V and J ends lost 5 bases and 2 bases respectively, with 13 bases between them. This CDR3 is built from 14 residues. CDR3 protein: CASSPVGGPYEQYF. The CDR3 DNA follows: TGTGCCAGCAGCCCGGTGGGGGGTCCCTACGAGCAGTACTTC.

This clonotype occurred many times. This rearrangement joins TRBV3-1 to TRBJ2-1; 7 nucleotides line up with TRBD2. This CDR3 spans 16 amino acids. Germline CDR1 reads LGHDT; CDR2 reads YNNKEL (reference sequence). Trimming at V came to 4 bases and at J to 5 bases, leaving 11 bases not matched to a gene. CDR3 sequence: CASSPFGGSENNEQFF. The DNA for the CDR3 is TGTGCCAGCAGCCCGTTCGGCGGGAGTGAAAACAATGAGCAGTTCTTC.

This clonotype has more than one count but fewer than ten. The rearrangement uses TRBV5-1 and TRBJ2-3, with D possibly called TRBD1 or TRBD2 (5 bases each). Germline CDR1 and CDR2: SGHRS and YFSETQ. The CDR3 length is 14 residues. Trimming took off 1 base at V and 0 bases at J, with 6 bases between the two ends. CDR3 in amino acids: CASSLWGSTDTQYF. The CDR3 DNA sequence: TGCGCCAGCAGCTTGTGGGGGAGCACAGATACGCAGTATTTT.

This clonotype was observed a few times. This chain connects TRBV6-2 or TRBV6-3 to TRBJ2-1; TRBD2 matches 9 bases. Trimming at V came to 5 bases and at J to 4 bases, leaving 9 bases not matched to a gene. CDR1 is MNHEY, CDR2 SVGEGT, per germline. This CDR3 has 16 residues. The CDR3 is CASSGLGSGRYNEQFF. DNA of the CDR3: TGTGCCAGCAGTGGCCTAGGAAGCGGGAGGTACAATGAGCAGTTCTTC.